This T cell receptor (beta chain) was retrieved from a study of T-cell memory formation after mild COVID-19. General study results and limits: Shrinking CD4+ clones were chiefly CM and EM; CD8+ ones were chiefly EMRA. Clones contracting over day 15 to 85 were CD4/CD8 balanced, with later expanders leaning CD4+.

The V and J ends lost 5 bases and 6 bases, in that order; junction bases with no gene match: 11. This CDR3 spans 15 amino acids. Germline values: CDR1 DFQATT, CDR2 SNEGSKA (reference sequence). A 5'RACE reaction primed in the constant segment made cDNA libraries of TCR alpha and TCR beta, and these carried sample barcodes and UMIs. TCRdb itself ran the 5' RACE reads through MiXCR, one entry per CDR3 protein. Altogether hundreds of thousands of distinct CDR3 sequences are present, roughly a quarter being singletons, with the ten largest covering over 10%. A word on this clonotype: Its antigen is unidentified.

V usage is TRBV20-1 and J usage is TRBJ2-3; 10 bases map to TRBD1. The TCR comes from an adult woman who had mild COVID-19 (a few samples of this study predate the infection). Cell type and time point are not known. The sample taken for sequencing was PBMCs or a T cell subset sorted from them (not recorded which). The CDR3 sequence: CSAGRPGTGVDTQYF. DNA of the CDR3: TGCAGTGCTGGCCGTCCCGGGACAGGGGTGGATACGCAGTATTTT.